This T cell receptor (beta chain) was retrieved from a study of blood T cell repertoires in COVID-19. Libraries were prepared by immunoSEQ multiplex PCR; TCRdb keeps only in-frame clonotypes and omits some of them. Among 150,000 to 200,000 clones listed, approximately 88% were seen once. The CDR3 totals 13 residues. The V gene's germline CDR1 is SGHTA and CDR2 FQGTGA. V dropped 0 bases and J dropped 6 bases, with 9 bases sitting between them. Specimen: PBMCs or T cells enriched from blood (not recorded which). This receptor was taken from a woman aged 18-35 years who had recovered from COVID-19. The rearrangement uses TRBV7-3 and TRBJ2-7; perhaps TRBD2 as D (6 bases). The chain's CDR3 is CASSLTPGVEQYF. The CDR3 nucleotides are TGTGCCAGCAGCTTAACTCCGGGGGTCGAGCAGTACTTC. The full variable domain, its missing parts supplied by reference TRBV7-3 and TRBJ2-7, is GAGVSQTPSNKVTEKGKYVELRCDPISGHTALYWYRQSLGQGPEFLIYFQGTGAADDSGLPNDRFFAVRPEGSVSTLKIQRTERGDSAVYLCASSLTPGVEQYFGPGTRLTVT.